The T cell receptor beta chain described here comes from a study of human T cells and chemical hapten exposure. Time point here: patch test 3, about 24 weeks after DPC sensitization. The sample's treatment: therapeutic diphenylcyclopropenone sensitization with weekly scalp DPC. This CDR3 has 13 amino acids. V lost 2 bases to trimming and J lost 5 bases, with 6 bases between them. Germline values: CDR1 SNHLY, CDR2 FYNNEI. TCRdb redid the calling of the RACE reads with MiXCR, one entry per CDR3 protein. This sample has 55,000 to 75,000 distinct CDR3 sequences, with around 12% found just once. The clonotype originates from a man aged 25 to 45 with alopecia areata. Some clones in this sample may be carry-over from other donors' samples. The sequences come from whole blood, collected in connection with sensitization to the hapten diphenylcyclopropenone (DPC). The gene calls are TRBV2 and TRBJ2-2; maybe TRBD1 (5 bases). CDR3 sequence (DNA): TGTGCCAGCAGTGAACCAGGGACCGGGGAGCTGTTTTTT. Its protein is CASSEPGTGELFF. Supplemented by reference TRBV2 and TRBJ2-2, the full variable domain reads EPEVTQTPSHQVTQMGQEVILRCVPISNHLYFYWYRQILGQKVEFLVSFYNNEISEKSEIFDDQFSVERPDGSNFTLKIRSTKLEDSAMYFCASSEPGTGELFFGEGSRLTVL.